The 30 T cell receptor beta chains listed next were all sequenced from one sample in a study of blood T cell repertoires in COVID-19. Sequenced by immunoSEQ multiplex PCR; TCRdb stores in-frame clones only, minus some. Altogether a few hundred thousand clones are present, approximately 84% being singletons, with the ten largest covering 15%. Material: PBMCs or T cells enriched from blood (not recorded which). Receptors were obtained from a man aged 35-49 years who had recovered from COVID-19.

The J gene is TRBJ1-2, the V gene TRBV6-5; 9 bases line up with TRBD1. This CDR3 is built from 15 residues. Germline V CDR1 and CDR2: MNHEY, SVGAGI. V lost 2 bases, J lost 2 bases, and 3 bases stayed unmatched. CDR3: CASSYRGTGNYGYTF. The DNA of the CDR3 is TGTGCCAGCAGTTACAGAGGGACAGGGAACTATGGCTACACCTTC.

The chain employs TRBV27 and TRBJ1-5; 7 nucleotides align to TRBD1. Germline-derived CDR1 and CDR2 are MNHEY and SMNVEV (reference sequence). V trimming: 4 bases; J trimming: 8 bases; junction bases outside the gene matches: 11. This CDR3 is 15 amino acids long. The CDR3 bases are TGTGCCAGCAGTTATGGACAGGTGGAGGGTAAGCCCCAGCATTTT. It yields the protein CASSYGQVEGKPQHF.

A single count supports this clone. The chain couples TRBV7-2 to TRBJ2-1; tentative D call: TRBD2 (5 bases). Trimming left V 4 bases short and J 6 bases short, with 10 bases between. The germline CDR1 and CDR2 sequences are SGHTA and FQGNSA. CDR3 size: 13 residues. The CDR3 coding sequence is TGTGCCAGCAGCTCGTTCGAGGGCAATGAGCAGTTCTTC. Encoded protein: CASSSFEGNEQFF.

The chain recombines TRBV2 with TRBJ1-6; TRBD1 aligns across 7 bases. The V gene end was trimmed by 6 bases and the J gene end by 9 bases; junction bases not matched to a gene: 11. Germline V gives CDR1 SNHLY, CDR2 FYNNEI. The CDR3 covers 15 residues. The CDR3 loop reads CASRPVETGFSPLHF. DNA for the CDR3: TGTGCCAGCAGGCCGGTTGAGACAGGGTTTTCACCCCTCCACTTT.

The chain combines TRBV2 with TRBJ2-1, with TRBD2 identical over 12 bases. The germline V gene encodes CDR1 SNHLY and CDR2 FYNNEI. The CDR3 is 15 residues long. The trim removed 6 bases at V and 4 bases at J, leaving 4 bases unmatched. The chain's CDR3 is CASSTSGRLYNEQFF. DNA for the CDR3: TGTGCCAGCAGCACTAGCGGGAGGCTTTACAATGAGCAGTTCTTC.

The J gene is TRBJ2-1, the V gene TRBV28, with 9 nucleotides matching TRBD2. J gave up 0 bases and V 5 bases, and 11 bases lay outside the gene matches. The CDR3 extends over 18 amino acids. The germline V gene has CDR1 MDHEN and CDR2 SYDVKM. The CDR3 reads CASSQQGLAGVSYNEQFF. The CDR3 DNA reads as TGTGCCAGCAGTCAACAGGGGTTAGCGGGAGTCTCCTACAATGAGCAGTTCTTC.

This clone was observed once. V usage is TRBV18 and J usage is TRBJ2-7, with TRBD2 matching over 13 bases. The CDR3 sequence is 15 residues long. The trim removed 6 bases at V and 6 bases at J, leaving 8 bases unmatched. Per the germline V gene, CDR1 is KGHSH and CDR2 is LQKENI. In DNA form, the CDR3 reads TGTGCCAGCTCTCCTCGACTAGCGGGGGGCTCCGAGCAGTACTTC. This codes for CASSPRLAGGSEQYF.

The chain employs TRBV28 and TRBJ1-1; possible D gene TRBD1, 5 bases. The V gene lost 11 bases and the J gene lost 2 bases, with 21 bases spanning the gap. The germline gives CDR1 MDHEN, CDR2 SYDVKM. This CDR3 spans 15 amino acids. The CDR3 loop is CARRPSAGLNTEAFF. DNA for the CDR3: TGTGCCCGACGTCCGAGTGCGGGGCTCAACACTGAAGCTTTCTTT. Full variable domain (missing parts from reference TRBV28 and TRBJ1-1): DVKVTQSSRYLVKRTGEKVFLECVQDMDHENMFWYRQDPGLGLRLIYFSYDVKMKEKGDIPEGYSVSREKKERFSLILESASTNQTSMYLCARRPSAGLNTEAFFGQGTRLTVV.

This chain connects TRBV6-2 or TRBV6-3 to TRBJ2-5, with D unclear. Trimming shortened V by 2 bases and J by 5 bases, and 18 bases separated the two germline ends. The germline CDR1 and CDR2 sequences are MNHEY and SVGEGT. The CDR3 totals 16 residues. This CDR3 reads CASSYAVWARRETQYF. The CDR3 region has the DNA TGTGCCAGCAGTTACGCCGTCTGGGCCCGCAGGGAGACCCAGTACTTC.

The chain joins TRBV9 to TRBJ2-7; 10 positions agree with TRBD1. The CDR3 has 14 residues. The V and J ends lost 0 bases and 5 bases, in that order; junction bases with no gene match: 2. Germline values: CDR1 SGDLS, CDR2 YYNGEE. The CDR3 loop reads CASSVADRGNEQYF. Written as DNA, the CDR3 is TGTGCCAGCAGCGTAGCGGACAGGGGGAACGAGCAGTACTTC.

A single count supports this clone. V and J are TRBV19 and TRBJ2-3; TRBD2 is a possible D gene (5 bases). There are 15 residues in the CDR3. The germline V gene has CDR1 LNHDA and CDR2 SQIVND (reference sequence). V lost 7 bases to trimming and J lost 3 bases, with 17 bases between them. The CDR3 sequence is CASNAKLGITDTQYF. CDR3 coding DNA: TGTGCCAGTAATGCAAAACTAGGGATAACAGATACGCAGTATTTT.

The chain joins TRBV10-3 to TRBJ2-1; TRBD2 agrees at 9 bases. Germline V lookup: CDR1 ENHRY, CDR2 SYGVKD. This CDR3 spans 15 amino acids. V lost 3 bases, J lost 3 bases, and 3 bases stayed unmatched. CDR3 coding DNA: TGTGCCATCAGTGAAAGTAGCGGGGGCTACAATGAGCAGTTCTTC. This translates into CAISESSGGYNEQFF.

This clone is a singleton in its sample. The chain is built from TRBV30 and TRBJ1-1; 10 bases line up with TRBD1. V lost 0 bases to trimming and J lost 5 bases; unmatched junction nucleotides: 3. The V gene's germline CDR1 is GTSNPN and CDR2 SVGIG (reference sequence). The CDR3 is made up of 14 amino acids. Here the CDR3 reads CAWSVTGGGTEAFF. As DNA, the CDR3 is TGTGCCTGGAGTGTGACAGGGGGCGGAACTGAAGCTTTCTTT.

V and J are TRBV4-3 and TRBJ2-7; 13 bases agree with TRBD2. Unmatched junction bases numbered 3, after V lost 4 bases and J lost 3 bases. Germline V lookup: CDR1 LGHNA, CDR2 YSLEER. The CDR3 contains 15 residues. The chain's CDR3 is CASSRGTSGNYEQYF. CDR3 coding DNA: TGCGCCAGCAGCCGAGGGACTAGCGGGAACTACGAGCAGTACTTC.

The chain recombines TRBV5-6 with TRBJ1-5; D perhaps matches TRBD1 (5 bases). The CDR3 is 16 amino acids. Germline loops: CDR1 SGHDT, CDR2 YYEEEE. V was cut by 2 bases and J by 2 bases, with 14 bases left in between. The CDR3 nucleotides read TGTGCCAGCAGCTTCTTCAGGGAAATAGGCAATCAGCCCCAGCATTTT. It translates to CASSFFREIGNQPQHF.

The chain carries TRBV2 and TRBJ2-3; 8 bases map to TRBD2. V was pared by 5 bases and J by 1 base, with 2 bases of the junction left unmatched. CDR1 SNHLY and CDR2 FYNNEI come from the germline V gene. The CDR3 runs 14 residues. This CDR3 is CASSMTSGTDTQYF. The CDR3 DNA reads TGTGCCAGCAGTATGACTAGCGGCACAGATACGCAGTATTTT.

This clone has more than one count but fewer than ten. This chain connects TRBV6-5 to TRBJ1-1; D ambiguous. The germline V gene encodes CDR1 MNHEY and CDR2 SVGAGI. The CDR3 runs to 11 residues. Trimming took 3 bases from V and 11 from J, leaving 10 bases between them. CDR3 sequence: CASSYMRMAFF. The CDR3 DNA is TGTGCCAGCAGTTATATGCGTATGGCTTTCTTT.

The chain employs TRBV19 and TRBJ1-3, with TRBD1 as a possible D gene (6 bases). The length of the CDR3 is 16 residues. The V gene's germline CDR1 is LNHDA and CDR2 SQIVND (reference sequence). The V and J ends lost 6 bases and 0 bases respectively, with 15 bases between them. The CDR3 region is CASRTNQGLSGNTIYF. The CDR3 DNA sequence: TGTGCCAGTAGAACAAATCAGGGGCTCTCTGGAAACACCATATATTTT.

The chain is built from TRBV4-2 and TRBJ1-2, with TRBD1 identical over 7 bases. In germline, CDR1 is LGHNA, CDR2 YNFKEQ. V trimming: 1 base; J trimming: 4 bases; junction bases outside the gene matches: 12. This CDR3 region has 17 residues. The DNA for the CDR3 is TGTGCCAGCAGCCAAGGTATGGGACAGCCAGGACCCTATGGCTACACCTTC. Protein sequence: CASSQGMGQPGPYGYTF.

This rearrangement joins TRBV7-9 to TRBJ1-2; 9 nucleotides line up with TRBD1. The CDR3 is made up of 13 amino acids. With V trimmed by 5 bases and J by 7 bases, 5 bases remained unmatched. Germline assignment: CDR1 SEHNR and CDR2 FQNEAQ (reference sequence). The CDR3 loop reads CASSIRDRVGYTF. Written as DNA, the CDR3 is TGTGCCAGCAGCATCCGGGACAGGGTTGGCTACACCTTC.

This sequence joins TRBV4-1 and TRBJ1-6, with D possibly being TRBD1 (5 bases). The CDR3 is 16 residues long. Trimming shortened V by 1 base and J by 10 bases, and 17 bases separated the two germline ends. Germline lookup yields CDR1 MGHRA and CDR2 YSYEKL. The DNA of the CDR3 is TGCGCCAGCAGCCAAGTCGGAAGGGGATCCCACTCACCCCTCCACTTT. This gives the protein CASSQVGRGSHSPLHF.

The J gene is TRBJ2-5, the V gene TRBV7-9, with 9 bases that match TRBD1. The CDR3 spans 17 residues. The V segment lost 5 bases and the J segment 4 bases; nucleotides outside the gene matches: 14. Germline V gives CDR1 SEHNR, CDR2 FQNEAQ (reference sequence). The chain's CDR3 is CASSPGIAGTGTETQYF. The CDR3 DNA follows: TGTGCCAGCAGCCCCGGGATCGCCGGGACAGGGACAGAGACCCAGTACTTC.

The rearrangement links TRBV5-1 to TRBJ1-5; 7 bases agree with TRBD1. The V gene's germline CDR1 is SGHRS and CDR2 YFSETQ. CDR3 length: 15 residues. J was trimmed by 8 bases and V by 6 bases; bases with no gene match: 14. CDR3 loop: CASTPGGGGPEPQHF. The CDR3 DNA sequence: TGCGCCAGCACCCCGGGCGGAGGGGGCCCAGAGCCCCAGCATTTT.

V is TRBV6-5 and J is TRBJ1-1, with 10 positions matching TRBD1. CDR1 is MNHEY, CDR2 SVGAGI, per germline. The CDR3 runs 14 residues. V lost 6 bases to trimming and J lost 5 bases; unmatched junction nucleotides: 6. CDR3 DNA: TGTGCCAGCAGCCTTGGACAGGGGGGGACTGAAGCTTTCTTT. Translation: CASSLGQGGTEAFF.

The V call is TRBV3-1 (or the pseudogene TRBV3-2), the J call TRBJ1-3; no firm D call. Germline loops: CDR1 LGHDT, CDR2 YNNKEL (reference sequence). There are 15 residues in the CDR3. Trimming left V 4 bases short and J 2 bases short, with 12 bases between. The CDR3 DNA reads TGTGCCAGCAGCCTACCGACTCTAGCTGGAAACACCATATATTTT. This translates into CASSLPTLAGNTIYF.

V is TRBV19 and J is TRBJ2-1; 12 nucleotides agree with TRBD2. Germline assignment: CDR1 LNHDA and CDR2 SQIVND (reference sequence). J gave up 2 bases and V 2 bases, and 7 bases lay outside the gene matches. This CDR3 contains 18 residues. Here the CDR3 DNA reads TGTGCCAGTAGTATAATATCGCTAGCGGGAGGGCCCTACAATGAGCAGTTCTTC. Translating it yields CASSIISLAGGPYNEQFF.

This sequence joins TRBV12-5 and TRBJ1-5, with D uncertain. Between the trimmed V and J ends, which lost 2 bases and 4 bases, there was a span of 12 bases. This CDR3 region has 15 residues. Germline V gene data show CDR1 as LGHNT and CDR2 as FRNRAP. In DNA, the CDR3 is TGTGCTAGTGGTTTGCCCCCCCAGGCAAATCAGCCCCAGCATTTT. It codes for CASGLPPQANQPQHF.

This rearrangement joins TRBV12-5 to TRBJ2-1; TRBD2 agrees at 7 bases. CDR1 and CDR2 (germline): LGHNT, FRNRAP. With 3 bases clipped from V and 0 bases from J, the junction kept 11 bases outside the gene matches. The CDR3 has 18 residues. CDR3 in amino acids: CASGFAFWGGNSYNEQFF. The CDR3 DNA follows: TGTGCTAGTGGTTTTGCTTTTTGGGGGGGGAACTCCTACAATGAGCAGTTCTTC.

The chain combines TRBV27 with TRBJ1-4, with 9 positions matching TRBD1. The length of the CDR3 is 14 residues. Unmatched junction bases numbered 7, after V lost 6 bases and J lost 8 bases. Germline loops: CDR1 MNHEY, CDR2 SMNVEV (reference sequence). In nucleotides, the CDR3 is TGTGCCAGCAGGGCGGGACAGGGATCCGAAAAACTGTTTTTT. Its protein product is CASRAGQGSEKLFF.

The V gene is TRBV18, the J gene TRBJ1-4; the D gene is possibly TRBD1 (5 bases). The CDR3 runs to 17 residues. Trimming removed 0 bases at V and 8 bases at J, with 19 bases between. Germline V lookup: CDR1 KGHSH, CDR2 LQKENI. Here the CDR3 reads CASSPPGDFLPPEKLFF. CDR3 sequence (DNA): TGTGCCAGCTCACCACCAGGGGATTTCCTCCCCCCCGAAAAACTGTTTTTT. Drawing the rest from reference TRBV18 and TRBJ1-4, the complete variable domain is NAGVMQNPRHLVRRRGQEARLRCSPMKGHSHVYWYRQLPEEGLKFMVYLQKENIIDESGMPKERFSAEFPKEGPSILRIQQVVRGDSAAYFCASSPPGDFLPPEKLFFGSGTQLSVL.